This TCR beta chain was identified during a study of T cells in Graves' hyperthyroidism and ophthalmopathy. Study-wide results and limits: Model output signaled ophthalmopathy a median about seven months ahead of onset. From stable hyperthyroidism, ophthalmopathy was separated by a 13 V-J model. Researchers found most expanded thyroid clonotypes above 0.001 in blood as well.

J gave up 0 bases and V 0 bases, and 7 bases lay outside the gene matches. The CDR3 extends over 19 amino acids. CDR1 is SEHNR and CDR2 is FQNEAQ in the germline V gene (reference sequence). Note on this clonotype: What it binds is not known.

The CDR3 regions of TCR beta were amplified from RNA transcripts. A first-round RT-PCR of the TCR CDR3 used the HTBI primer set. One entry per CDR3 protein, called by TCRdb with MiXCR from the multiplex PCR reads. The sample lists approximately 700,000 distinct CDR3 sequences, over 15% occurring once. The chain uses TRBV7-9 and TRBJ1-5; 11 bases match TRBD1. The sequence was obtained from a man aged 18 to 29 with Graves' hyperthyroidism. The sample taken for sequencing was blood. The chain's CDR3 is CASSLARTGGADSNQPQHF. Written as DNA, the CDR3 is TGTGCCAGCAGCTTAGCGAGGACAGGGGGCGCGGATAGCAATCAGCCCCAGCATTTT.